Listed below are T cell receptor beta chains from one sample, sequenced in a study of blood T cell repertoires in COVID-19. Profiled with immunoSEQ multiplex PCR; TCRdb holds only in-frame clones, not every one. The data show about 200,000 clones, 87% seen once. Sequencing was carried out using peripheral blood. The receptors derive from a man in his sixties with active or convalescent COVID-19. Both conserved end residues are part of each CDR3. A D gene is named only where the DNA matches it firmly. A clone size is listed for some rows: how often the clone was seen (once, few, many), or a class if it is expanded.

abundance: NA
d_gene: NA
v_gene: TRBV21-1
j_gene: TRBJ1-1
CDR3aa: CASSTGEQGNTEAFF
CDR3nt: TGTGCCAGCAGCACCGGCGAACAGGGAAACACTGAAGCTTTCTTT

abundance: NA
d_gene: NA
v_gene: TRBV6-5
j_gene: TRBJ2-3
CDR3aa: CASSPMGDTQYF
CDR3nt: TGTGCCAGCAGTCCAATGGGCGATACGCAGTATTTT

abundance: NA
d_gene: NA
v_gene: TRBV2
j_gene: TRBJ1-6
CDR3aa: CASSERGRDNSPLHF
CDR3nt: TGTGCCAGCAGTGAGAGGGGGAGAGATAATTCACCCCTCCACTTT

abundance: NA
d_gene: TRBD1
v_gene: TRBV12-3/TRBV12-4
j_gene: TRBJ1-5
CDR3aa: CASSSGGQPQHF
CDR3nt: TGTGCCAGCAGCTCAGGGGGCCAGCCCCAGCATTTT

abundance: NA
d_gene: NA
v_gene: TRBV5-6
j_gene: TRBJ1-3
CDR3aa: CASSLEQFSGNTIYF
CDR3nt: TGTGCCAGCAGCTTGGAACAGTTCTCTGGAAACACCATATATTTT

abundance: NA
d_gene: TRBD1
v_gene: TRBV29-1
j_gene: TRBJ2-7
CDR3aa: CSGTGTGYEQYF
CDR3nt: TGCAGCGGTACCGGGACAGGGTACGAGCAGTACTTC

abundance: NA
d_gene: NA
v_gene: TRBV2
j_gene: TRBJ2-5
CDR3aa: CASSAGETQYF
CDR3nt: TGTGCCAGCAGTGCAGGGGAGACCCAGTACTTC

abundance: NA
d_gene: TRBD1
v_gene: TRBV6-1
j_gene: TRBJ2-7
CDR3aa: CASSERGGDQYF
CDR3nt: TGTGCCAGCAGTGAACGAGGGGGCGACCAGTACTTC

abundance: NA
d_gene: NA
v_gene: TRBV19
j_gene: TRBJ2-3
CDR3aa: CASSFARTTDTQYF
CDR3nt: TGTGCCAGTAGCTTCGCCAGGACAACAGATACGCAGTATTTT

abundance: NA
d_gene: TRBD1
v_gene: TRBV18
j_gene: TRBJ1-2
CDR3aa: CASSPGTGNYGYTF
CDR3nt: TGTGCCAGCTCGCCGGGGACAGGGAACTATGGCTACACCTTC

abundance: NA
d_gene: NA
v_gene: TRBV7-3
j_gene: TRBJ2-1
CDR3aa: CASSSQPNSNEQFF
CDR3nt: TGTGCCAGCAGCTCACAACCTAACAGCAATGAGCAGTTCTTC

abundance: once
d_gene: TRBD2
v_gene: TRBV19
j_gene: TRBJ2-5
CDR3aa: CASSRLAGGKRETQYF
CDR3nt: TGTGCCAGTAGTAGGCTAGCGGGGGGGAAAAGGGAGACCCAGTACTTC

abundance: NA
d_gene: NA
v_gene: TRBV6-5
j_gene: TRBJ2-1
CDR3aa: CASKKGGAGNEQFF
CDR3nt: TGTGCCAGCAAAAAAGGGGGGGCCGGGAATGAGCAGTTCTTC

abundance: NA
d_gene: NA
v_gene: TRBV6-5
j_gene: TRBJ2-1
CDR3aa: CASSSGVNYNEQFF
CDR3nt: TGTGCCAGCAGTTCAGGGGTGAACTACAATGAGCAGTTCTTC

abundance: NA
d_gene: NA
v_gene: TRBV12-3/TRBV12-4
j_gene: TRBJ1-2
CDR3aa: CASSSSKGSGYTF
CDR3nt: TGTGCCAGCAGTTCCTCAAAGGGGTCTGGCTACACCTTC

abundance: NA
d_gene: NA
v_gene: TRBV11-3
j_gene: TRBJ2-1
CDR3aa: CASSSRRGGAHEQFF
CDR3nt: TGTGCCAGCAGCTCCAGGCGAGGGGGGGCACATGAGCAGTTCTTC

abundance: NA
d_gene: TRBD1
v_gene: TRBV23-1
j_gene: TRBJ2-1
CDR3aa: CASSLPGQGTYNEQFF
CDR3nt: TGCGCCAGCAGTCTTCCGGGACAGGGCACCTACAATGAGCAGTTCTTC

abundance: NA
d_gene: NA
v_gene: TRBV18
j_gene: TRBJ1-1
CDR3aa: CASSPAGNTEAFF
CDR3nt: TGTGCCAGCTCACCAGCGGGAAACACTGAAGCTTTCTTT

abundance: NA
d_gene: NA
v_gene: TRBV2
j_gene: TRBJ2-2
CDR3aa: CASRSGSANTGELFF
CDR3nt: TGTGCCAGCAGGAGCGGGTCAGCGAACACCGGGGAGCTGTTTTTT

abundance: NA
d_gene: NA
v_gene: TRBV5-1
j_gene: TRBJ2-7
CDR3aa: CASSLNYGGEYEQYF
CDR3nt: TGCGCCAGCAGCTTAAACTACGGAGGGGAGTACGAGCAGTACTTC

abundance: NA
d_gene: TRBD1
v_gene: TRBV4-1
j_gene: TRBJ1-2
CDR3aa: CASSQEKKPSRQGWDYGYTF
CDR3nt: TGCGCCAGCAGCCAAGAGAAAAAGCCCTCTCGACAGGGGTGGGACTATGGCTACACCTTC

abundance: NA
d_gene: NA
v_gene: TRBV7-7
j_gene: TRBJ2-1
CDR3aa: CASSLGTGRGNEQFF
CDR3nt: TGTGCCAGCAGCTTAGGTACAGGTAGGGGCAATGAGCAGTTCTTC

abundance: NA
d_gene: TRBD2
v_gene: TRBV4-1
j_gene: TRBJ2-5
CDR3aa: CASSRGVAGAQETQYF
CDR3nt: TGCGCCAGCAGCCGAGGGGTAGCGGGGGCCCAAGAGACCCAGTACTTC

abundance: NA
d_gene: NA
v_gene: TRBV21-1
j_gene: TRBJ1-3
CDR3aa: CASSKLQGAPLSSGNTIYF
CDR3nt: TGTGCCAGCAGCAAACTACAGGGGGCTCCACTAAGCTCTGGAAACACCATATATTTT

abundance: NA
d_gene: NA
v_gene: TRBV6-5
j_gene: TRBJ2-3
CDR3aa: CASLGSGGRTDTQYF
CDR3nt: TGTGCCAGCCTGGGATCCGGGGGGCGCACAGATACGCAGTATTTT

abundance: NA
d_gene: TRBD1
v_gene: TRBV5-4
j_gene: TRBJ1-1
CDR3aa: CASSSATGAINTEAFF
CDR3nt: TGTGCCAGCAGCTCCGCGACAGGGGCGATTAACACTGAAGCTTTCTTT

abundance: NA
d_gene: NA
v_gene: TRBV6-6
j_gene: TRBJ1-6
CDR3aa: CASSYGASYNSPLHF
CDR3nt: TGTGCCAGCAGTTATGGAGCGTCCTATAATTCACCCCTCCACTTT

abundance: NA
d_gene: NA
v_gene: TRBV3-1/TRBV3-2
j_gene: TRBJ2-7
CDR3aa: CASSQGGRGGSYEQYF
CDR3nt: TGTGCCAGCAGCCAAGGCGGCCGCGGGGGCAGCTACGAGCAGTACTTC

abundance: NA
d_gene: NA
v_gene: TRBV5-4
j_gene: TRBJ2-1
CDR3aa: CASSLWTTEQFF
CDR3nt: TGTGCCAGCAGCCTATGGACTACCGAGCAGTTCTTC

abundance: NA
d_gene: NA
v_gene: TRBV7-9
j_gene: TRBJ1-4
CDR3aa: CASSFNTATNEKLFF
CDR3nt: TGTGCCAGCAGCTTTAACACCGCAACTAATGAAAAACTGTTTTTT

abundance: NA
d_gene: NA
v_gene: TRBV12-3/TRBV12-4
j_gene: TRBJ2-3
CDR3aa: CASRRTDTQYF
CDR3nt: TGTGCCAGCAGGCGAACAGATACGCAGTATTTT

abundance: NA
d_gene: TRBD1
v_gene: TRBV7-8
j_gene: TRBJ1-2
CDR3aa: CASSLRSGGNYGYTF
CDR3nt: TGTGCCAGCAGCTTACGTTCAGGGGGAAACTATGGCTACACCTTC

abundance: NA
d_gene: TRBD2
v_gene: TRBV3-1/TRBV3-2
j_gene: TRBJ2-5
CDR3aa: CASSHRSGVLQETQYF
CDR3nt: TGTGCCAGCAGCCACCGTAGCGGGGTCCTTCAGGAGACCCAGTACTTC

abundance: once
d_gene: TRBD1
v_gene: TRBV27
j_gene: TRBJ2-7
CDR3aa: CASSPSQGAISYEQYF
CDR3nt: TGTGCCAGCAGTCCTAGTCAGGGGGCTATTTCCTACGAGCAGTACTTC

abundance: NA
d_gene: NA
v_gene: TRBV2
j_gene: TRBJ1-6
CDR3aa: CASRRLEFNSPLHF
CDR3nt: TGTGCCAGCAGGAGACTAGAGTTTAATTCACCCCTCCACTTT

abundance: NA
d_gene: NA
v_gene: TRBV7-9
j_gene: TRBJ1-3
CDR3aa: CASSLREIGNTIYF
CDR3nt: TGTGCCAGCAGCTTGAGGGAGATCGGAAACACCATATATTTT

abundance: NA
d_gene: TRBD2
v_gene: TRBV20-1
j_gene: TRBJ2-1
CDR3aa: CSATRGGEQFF
CDR3nt: TGCAGTGCTACGCGGGGGGGTGAGCAGTTCTTC

abundance: NA
d_gene: TRBD2
v_gene: TRBV27
j_gene: TRBJ2-7
CDR3aa: CASGGLAGGNEQYF
CDR3nt: TGTGCCAGCGGGGGACTAGCGGGGGGAAACGAGCAGTACTTC

abundance: once
d_gene: NA
v_gene: TRBV3-1/TRBV3-2
j_gene: TRBJ1-2
CDR3aa: CASGGANYGYTF
CDR3nt: TGTGCCAGCGGGGGGGCAAACTATGGCTACACCTTC

abundance: NA
d_gene: TRBD1
v_gene: TRBV7-6
j_gene: TRBJ1-3
CDR3aa: CASSSRFRGRGNTIYF
CDR3nt: TGTGCCAGCAGCTCTCGGTTTAGGGGGCGAGGAAACACCATATATTTT

abundance: NA
d_gene: NA
v_gene: TRBV25-1
j_gene: TRBJ2-7
CDR3aa: CASSSSVGGKGYEQYF
CDR3nt: TGTGCCAGCAGCAGTTCCGTCGGAGGGAAGGGATACGAGCAGTACTTC

abundance: NA
d_gene: NA
v_gene: TRBV27
j_gene: TRBJ2-7
CDR3aa: CASSYTQRTYEQYF
CDR3nt: TGTGCCAGCAGTTATACCCAGCGTACCTACGAGCAGTACTTC

abundance: NA
d_gene: TRBD1
v_gene: TRBV2
j_gene: TRBJ1-1
CDR3aa: CASSDGTGRTEAFF
CDR3nt: TGTGCCAGCAGTGATGGGACAGGGAGAACTGAAGCTTTCTTT

abundance: once
d_gene: TRBD1
v_gene: TRBV11-2
j_gene: TRBJ1-3
CDR3aa: CASSPIPGGSGNTIYF
CDR3nt: TGTGCCAGCAGCCCCATTCCAGGGGGCTCTGGAAACACCATATATTTT

abundance: NA
d_gene: NA
v_gene: TRBV5-1
j_gene: TRBJ1-3
CDR3aa: CASSLAPTASDTIYF
CDR3nt: TGCGCCAGCAGCTTGGCCCCGACAGCAAGCGACACCATATATTTT

abundance: NA
d_gene: TRBD1
v_gene: TRBV5-1
j_gene: TRBJ1-2
CDR3aa: CASSLGTGGDYGYTF
CDR3nt: TGCGCCAGCAGCTTGGGGACAGGGGGCGACTATGGCTACACCTTC

abundance: NA
d_gene: TRBD2
v_gene: TRBV19
j_gene: TRBJ2-3
CDR3aa: CASRSGLAGADTQYF
CDR3nt: TGTGCCAGTAGGTCGGGACTAGCGGGGGCAGATACGCAGTATTTT

abundance: NA
d_gene: NA
v_gene: TRBV27
j_gene: TRBJ1-5
CDR3aa: CASSWTAYSNQPQHF
CDR3nt: TGTGCCAGCAGTTGGACAGCTTATAGCAATCAGCCCCAGCATTTT

abundance: NA
d_gene: NA
v_gene: TRBV11-2
j_gene: TRBJ1-2
CDR3aa: CASSLTAGAGNYGYTF
CDR3nt: TGTGCCAGCAGCTTAACGGCGGGGGCGGGTAACTATGGCTACACCTTC

abundance: NA
d_gene: NA
v_gene: TRBV23-1
j_gene: TRBJ1-5
CDR3aa: CASSQSGRRGRDQPQHF
CDR3nt: TGCGCCAGCAGTCAATCGGGAAGGAGGGGCCGAGATCAGCCCCAGCATTTT

abundance: NA
d_gene: NA
v_gene: TRBV20-1
j_gene: TRBJ1-2
CDR3aa: CSARAAVEGTF
CDR3nt: TGCAGTGCTAGAGCCGCAGTCGAGGGCACCTTC

abundance: NA
d_gene: NA
v_gene: TRBV11-2
j_gene: TRBJ1-2
CDR3aa: CASSLVNREGYTF
CDR3nt: TGTGCCAGCAGCTTAGTGAATAGGGAGGGCTACACCTTC